The rows below give T cell receptor beta chains drawn from one sample of a study of T-cell reconstitution after alpha-beta-depleted transplantation in children. Using its own MiXCR run on the PCR reads, TCRdb lists one record per CDR3 protein. Of roughly 120,000 distinct CDR3 sequences in the sample, about a tenth are singletons; the top ten hold under 40%. The input for sequencing was PBMCs, taken before TCRalphabeta/CD19-depleted stem cell transplant. Receptor source: a boy between 2 and 15 years old with acute lymphoblastic leukemia, due to receive a stem cell transplant. Each CDR3 is given with its conserved first and last residue. The D gene is left open where the match is weak. Clone sizes are given selectively: once, few, many, or a class where the clone is expanded.

v_gene: TRBV20-1; j_gene: TRBJ2-5; d_gene: TRBD2; abundance: many; CDR3nt: TGCAGTGCTTCGCGTGGGGAGGGCATGGAGACCCAGTACTTC; CDR3aa: CSASRGEGMETQYF
v_gene: TRBV5-1; j_gene: TRBJ1-4; d_gene: TRBD1; abundance: -; CDR3nt: TGCGCCAGCAGCTCGGGACAGGCATCTGCAACTAATGAAAAACTGTTTTTT; CDR3aa: CASSSGQASATNEKLFF
v_gene: TRBV20-1; j_gene: TRBJ2-3; d_gene: TRBD2; abundance: -; CDR3nt: TGCAGTGCTCCCGGAGGTACTAGCGGGAGATGGAGCACAGATACGCAGTATTTT; CDR3aa: CSAPGGTSGRWSTDTQYF
v_gene: TRBV12-3/TRBV12-4; j_gene: TRBJ2-7; d_gene: -; abundance: many; CDR3nt: TGTGCCAGCAGTTTACGAGGGTGGGGGTGGTACGAGCAGTACTTC; CDR3aa: CASSLRGWGWYEQYF
v_gene: TRBV5-1; j_gene: TRBJ2-7; d_gene: -; abundance: few; CDR3nt: TGCGCCAGCAGCGACGGACCCTACGAGCAGTACTTC; CDR3aa: CASSDGPYEQYF
v_gene: TRBV20-1; j_gene: TRBJ2-2; d_gene: -; abundance: few; CDR3nt: TGCAGTGCTAGTCATCGTAGCACCGGGGAGCTGTTTTTT; CDR3aa: CSASHRSTGELFF
v_gene: TRBV20-1; j_gene: TRBJ2-1; d_gene: TRBD2; abundance: few; CDR3nt: TGCAGTGCTAGGGAAACGCCGGGACTAGCGGGAGGCAGCTCCTACAATGAGCAGTTCTTC; CDR3aa: CSARETPGLAGGSSYNEQFF
v_gene: TRBV25-1; j_gene: TRBJ2-5; d_gene: TRBD1; abundance: -; CDR3nt: TGTGCCAGCAGTGTGTCAGGGGGCAGACAGACCCAGTACTTC; CDR3aa: CASSVSGGRQTQYF
v_gene: TRBV27; j_gene: TRBJ1-1; d_gene: -; abundance: few; CDR3nt: TGTGCCAGCAGTTCCAATCAATTGGGGGGCACTGAAGCTTTCTTT; CDR3aa: CASSSNQLGGTEAFF
v_gene: TRBV20-1; j_gene: TRBJ2-7; d_gene: TRBD2; abundance: many; CDR3nt: TGCAGTGCTAGATTGAGGGAGGGAGACTACGAGCAGTACTTC; CDR3aa: CSARLREGDYEQYF
v_gene: TRBV6-5; j_gene: TRBJ1-5; d_gene: -; abundance: many; CDR3nt: TGTGCCAGCATCCCGCGAACAGGGTTGGTCAATCAGCCCCAGCATTTT; CDR3aa: CASIPRTGLVNQPQHF
v_gene: TRBV4-2; j_gene: TRBJ2-1; d_gene: TRBD2; abundance: many; CDR3nt: TGTGCCAGCAGCCAAGATTCGCGCGGGAGGGTTGGTGAGCAGTTCTTC; CDR3aa: CASSQDSRGRVGEQFF
v_gene: TRBV27; j_gene: TRBJ2-2; d_gene: TRBD2; abundance: -; CDR3nt: TGTGCCAGCAGTTTGGGGGGGAATGCGGGAGCCTACACCGGGGAGCTGTTTTTT; CDR3aa: CASSLGGNAGAYTGELFF
v_gene: TRBV5-1; j_gene: TRBJ2-5; d_gene: TRBD1; abundance: -; CDR3nt: TGCGCCAGCAGGAGGGACAGCGACCCGCGGGCCCAGTACTTC; CDR3aa: CASRRDSDPRAQYF